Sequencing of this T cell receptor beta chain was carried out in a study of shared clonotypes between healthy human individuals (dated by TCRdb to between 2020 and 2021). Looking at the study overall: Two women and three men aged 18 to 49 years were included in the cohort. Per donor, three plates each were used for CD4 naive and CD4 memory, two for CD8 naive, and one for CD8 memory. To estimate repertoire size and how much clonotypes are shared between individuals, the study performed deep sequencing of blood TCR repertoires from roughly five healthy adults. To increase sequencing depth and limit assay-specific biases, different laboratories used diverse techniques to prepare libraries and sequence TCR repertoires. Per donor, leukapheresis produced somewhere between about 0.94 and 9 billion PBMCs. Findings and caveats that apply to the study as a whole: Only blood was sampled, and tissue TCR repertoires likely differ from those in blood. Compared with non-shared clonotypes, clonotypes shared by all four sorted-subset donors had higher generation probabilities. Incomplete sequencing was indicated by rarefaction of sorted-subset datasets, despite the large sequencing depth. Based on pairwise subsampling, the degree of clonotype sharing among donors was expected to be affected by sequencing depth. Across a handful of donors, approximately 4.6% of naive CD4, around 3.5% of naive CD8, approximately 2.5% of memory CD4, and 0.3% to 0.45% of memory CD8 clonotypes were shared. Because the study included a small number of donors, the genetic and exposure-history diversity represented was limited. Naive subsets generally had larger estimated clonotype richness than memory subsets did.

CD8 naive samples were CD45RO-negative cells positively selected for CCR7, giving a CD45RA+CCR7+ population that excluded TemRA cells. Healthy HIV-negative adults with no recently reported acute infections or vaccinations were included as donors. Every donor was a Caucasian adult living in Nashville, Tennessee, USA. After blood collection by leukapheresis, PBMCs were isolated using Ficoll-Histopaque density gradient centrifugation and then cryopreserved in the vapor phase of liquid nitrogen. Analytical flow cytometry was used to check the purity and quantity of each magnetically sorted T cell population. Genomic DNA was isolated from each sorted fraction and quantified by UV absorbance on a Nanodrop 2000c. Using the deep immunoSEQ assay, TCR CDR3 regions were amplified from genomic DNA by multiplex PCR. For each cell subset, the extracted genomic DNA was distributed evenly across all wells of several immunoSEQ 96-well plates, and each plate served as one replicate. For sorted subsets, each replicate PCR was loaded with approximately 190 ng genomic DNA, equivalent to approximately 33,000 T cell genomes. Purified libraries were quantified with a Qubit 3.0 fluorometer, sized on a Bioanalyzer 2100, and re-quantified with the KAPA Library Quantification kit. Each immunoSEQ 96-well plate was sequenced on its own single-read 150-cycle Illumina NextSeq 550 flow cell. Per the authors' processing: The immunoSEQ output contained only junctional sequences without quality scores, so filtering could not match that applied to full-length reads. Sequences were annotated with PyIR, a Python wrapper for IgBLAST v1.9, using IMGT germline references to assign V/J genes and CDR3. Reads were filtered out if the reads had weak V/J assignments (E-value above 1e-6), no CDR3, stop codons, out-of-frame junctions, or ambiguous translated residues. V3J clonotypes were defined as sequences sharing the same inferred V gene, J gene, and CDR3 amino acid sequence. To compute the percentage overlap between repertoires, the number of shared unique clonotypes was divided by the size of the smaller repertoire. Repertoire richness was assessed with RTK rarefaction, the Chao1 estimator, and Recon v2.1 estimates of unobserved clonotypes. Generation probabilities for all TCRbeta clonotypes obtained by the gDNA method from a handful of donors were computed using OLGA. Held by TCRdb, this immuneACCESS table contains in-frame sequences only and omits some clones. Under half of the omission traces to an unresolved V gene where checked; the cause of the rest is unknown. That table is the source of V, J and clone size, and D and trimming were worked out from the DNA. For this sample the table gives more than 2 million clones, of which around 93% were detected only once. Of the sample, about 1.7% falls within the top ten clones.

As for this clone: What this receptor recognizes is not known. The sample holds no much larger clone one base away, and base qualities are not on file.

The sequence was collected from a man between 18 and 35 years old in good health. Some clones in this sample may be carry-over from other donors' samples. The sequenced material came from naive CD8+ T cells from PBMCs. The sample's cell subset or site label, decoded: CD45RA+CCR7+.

The DNA sequence is TGTGCCAGCAGGAACAGGGAGAGCTCCTACAATGAGCAGTTCTTC. It codes for CASRNRESSYNEQFF. The sequence joins TRBV6-5 to TRBJ2-1; the D gene is possibly TRBD1, with 6 bases matching. V is cut by 6 bases and J by 0 bases, and the space between the germline ends is 12 bases. The CDR3 runs 15 amino acids, cysteine and phenylalanine included. Solely the CDR3 DNA is kept, with 45 bases framed from the first base. Sequences MNHEY (CDR1) and SVGAGI (CDR2) are obtained from the germline V gene.